The rows below give T cell receptor beta chains drawn from one sample of a study of blood T cell repertoires in COVID-19. Data came from immunoSEQ multiplex PCR; TCRdb stores just in-frame clones and leaves some out. Among approximately 240,000 clones listed, 82% were seen once. Sequencing was done on a sample of peripheral blood. These TCRs come from a woman older than 75 with active or convalescent COVID-19. The CDR3 runs from the conserved cysteine through the conserved F or W. A D gene is named only where the DNA matches it firmly.

v_call,d_call,j_call,cdr3_aa
TRBV28,-,TRBJ1-2,CASSHVRGHAGYGYTF
TRBV19,-,TRBJ1-1,CASNLWGVNTEAFF
TRBV7-5,-,TRBJ2-3,CARSLFSGISTDTQYF
TRBV5-6,TRBD1,TRBJ2-7,CASSFTGGRLEQYF
TRBV27,TRBD2,TRBJ2-4,CASSSGLTRNIQYF
TRBV27,-,TRBJ1-5,CASSTGPDAGLNQPQHF
TRBV7-6,-,TRBJ1-5,CASSSGQPNQPQHF
TRBV28,-,TRBJ2-5,CASSSPVFRETQYF
TRBV6-5,TRBD1,TRBJ1-2,CASSSEQGIGGYTF
TRBV7-8,-,TRBJ2-7,CASSLISGVYEQYF